The next 21 T cell receptor beta chains were all read from a single sample in a study of radiation and T cells in renal cell carcinoma. Time point given: blood 4 weeks post-SBRT, at nephrectomy. Treatment in this sample: 15 Gy SBRT to primary tumor, nephrectomy 4 weeks later. Method: immunoSEQ multiplex PCR; TCRdb's copy keeps in-frame clones and lacks some. The table has about 170,000 clones, less than 90% seen once. This sample comprised blood, obtained from a patient whose treatment included radiotherapy and nephrectomy. These receptors originate from a woman in her fifties or sixties with renal cell carcinoma.

The V call is TRBV7-6, the J call TRBJ2-3, with 15 bases lining up with TRBD2. The V and J ends lost 3 bases and 4 bases, in that order; junction bases with no gene match: 8. The CDR3 extends over 18 amino acids. Germline CDR1 is SGHVS and CDR2 is FNYEAQ. The CDR3 nucleotides read TGTGCCAGCAGCTTCCTTGGACTAGCGGGGGGGATATCAGATACGCAGTATTTT. This gives the protein CASSFLGLAGGISDTQYF.

The rearrangement joins TRBV6-5 to TRBJ1-2; 9 bases align to TRBD1. Germline values: CDR1 MNHEY, CDR2 SVGAGI. Trimming at V came to 5 bases and at J to 1 base, leaving 5 bases not matched to a gene. The length of the CDR3 is 15 residues. CDR3 loop: CASSMTGGGNYGYTF. DNA of the CDR3: TGTGCCAGCAGTATGACAGGGGGAGGTAACTATGGCTACACCTTC.

The chain uses TRBV7-2 and TRBJ2-4; a weak D match, TRBD2 (7 bases). The V gene lost 0 bases and the J gene lost 8 bases, with 11 bases spanning the gap. The V gene's germline CDR1 is SGHTA and CDR2 FQGNSA. The CDR3 runs to 14 residues. The CDR3 bases are TGTGCCAGCAGCTTAGCGGTAGGGGGGGACATTCAGTACTTC. It encodes CASSLAVGGDIQYF.

V usage is TRBV29-1 and J usage is TRBJ1-1, with D unresolved. The ends were cut back, 6 bases at V and 1 base at J, with 9 bases in the middle. From germline, CDR1 is SQVTM and CDR2 ANQGSEA. The CDR3 has 12 amino acids. The CDR3 DNA reads as TGCAGCGTCAAGATACAGAACACTGAAGCTTTCTTT. This sequence encodes CSVKIQNTEAFF. The variable domain in full, with the rest retrieved from reference TRBV29-1 and TRBJ1-1, is SAVISQKPSRDICQRGTSLTIQCQVDSQVTMMFWYRQQPGQSLTLIATANQGSEATYESGFVIDKFPISRPNLTFSTLTVSNMSPEDSSIYLCSVKIQNTEAFFGQGTRLTVV.

The chain has TRBV4-2 and TRBJ2-7; perhaps D is TRBD1 or TRBD2 (5 bases each). The CDR3 loop spans 15 amino acids. Trimming left V 0 bases short and J 0 bases short, with 9 bases between. The germline V gene has CDR1 LGHNA and CDR2 YNFKEQ. This CDR3 reads CASSQDEGSSYEQYF. CDR3 in DNA: TGTGCCAGCAGCCAAGATGAGGGGAGCTCCTACGAGCAGTACTTC.

The chain couples TRBV6-5 to TRBJ1-1, with D unclear. The CDR3 spans 14 residues. Germline V gene sequence: CDR1 MNHEY, CDR2 SVGAGI. The germline V and J ends were trimmed by 2 bases and 0 bases, with 7 bases remaining between them. The CDR3 nucleotides are TGTGCCAGCAGTTACAGGGCCATGAACACTGAAGCTTTCTTT. Translated: CASSYRAMNTEAFF.

The gene calls are TRBV6-5 and TRBJ1-3; TRBD1 is a possible D gene (5 bases). CDR3 length equals 16 residues. V gave up 0 bases and J gave up 0 bases, with 9 bases separating them. Germline CDR1 reads MNHEY; CDR2 reads SVGAGI. The CDR3 nucleotides are TGTGCCAGCAGTTACTCGCAAAGGGGCTCTGGAAACACCATATATTTT. Its translation: CASSYSQRGSGNTIYF.

The chain recombines TRBV7-9 with TRBJ1-1; TRBD1 matches at 10 bases. This CDR3 comprises 15 residues. J lost 10 bases, V lost 2 bases, and 10 bases had no gene match. Germline-derived CDR1 and CDR2 are SEHNR and FQNEAQ (reference sequence). Here the CDR3 reads CASSLRAEGDRGAFF. The CDR3 DNA reads TGTGCCAGCAGCTTAAGAGCAGAGGGGGACAGGGGAGCTTTCTTT.

The genes are TRBV29-1 and TRBJ2-5; D call uncertain. The CDR3 has 11 amino acids. Trimming took off 0 bases at V and 9 bases at J, with 8 bases between the two ends. In germline, CDR1 is SQVTM, CDR2 ANQGSEA. The CDR3 region is CSVEDRNPQYF. CDR3 nucleotide sequence: TGCAGCGTTGAAGATCGAAACCCCCAGTACTTC.

This chain joins TRBV9 and TRBJ1-4, with D possibly matching TRBD1 (6 bases). The ends were cut back, 4 bases at V and 5 bases at J, with 18 bases in the middle. CDR3 length equals 16 residues. From germline, CDR1 is SGDLS and CDR2 YYNGEE. The DNA for the CDR3 is TGTGCCAGCAGCCGGTACAGGGTCTCGTCCAATGAAAAACTGTTTTTT. Its protein is CASSRYRVSSNEKLFF.

The rearrangement joins TRBV5-1 to TRBJ1-1; 9 nucleotides line up with TRBD1. Germline CDR1 is SGHRS and CDR2 is YFSETQ. V gave up 5 bases and J gave up 1 base; unmatched junction bases: 15. The CDR3 is 18 amino acids. The CDR3: CASSGLSTGGIGNTEAFF. The CDR3 DNA follows: TGCGCCAGCAGTGGACTTTCGACAGGGGGTATAGGGAACACTGAAGCTTTCTTT.

This clone was counted only a few times. J is TRBJ1-5 and V is TRBV5-1; D gene uncertain. Trimming shortened V by 2 bases and J by 1 base, and 10 bases separated the two germline ends. Germline V gives CDR1 SGHRS, CDR2 YFSETQ. The CDR3 runs to 15 residues. The CDR3 sequence is CASSFYPGSNQPQHF. In DNA, the CDR3 is TGCGCCAGCAGCTTTTATCCAGGAAGCAATCAGCCCCAGCATTTT.

The chain has TRBV7-2 and TRBJ1-1; maybe TRBD1 (6 bases). The CDR3 runs 15 residues. The germline V gene has CDR1 SGHTA and CDR2 FQGNSA. The V gene lost 2 bases and the J gene lost 1 base, with 11 bases spanning the gap. DNA of the CDR3: TGTGCCAGCAGCTTATTCCCAGGGGAGAACACTGAAGCTTTCTTT. Protein product: CASSLFPGENTEAFF.

This clone was observed a single time. The chain links TRBV7-6 to TRBJ2-2; TRBD2 matches 11 bases. Germline V gene lookup returns CDR1 SGHVS and CDR2 FNYEAQ. After removal of 1 base from V and 3 bases from J, the junction contained 1 base not matched to a gene. This CDR3 contains 16 residues. DNA for the CDR3: TGTGCCAGCAGCTTAGGACTAGCGGGGTACACCGGGGAGCTGTTTTTT. This sequence encodes CASSLGLAGYTGELFF.

The gene calls are TRBV2 and TRBJ1-1; D is undetermined. CDR1 and CDR2 (germline): SNHLY, FYNNEI. The CDR3 covers 15 residues. Trimming stripped 8 bases from V and 4 bases from J, with 20 bases between. The CDR3 sequence is CASLGLGRTLTEAFF. The CDR3 DNA reads TGTGCCAGCCTAGGGTTAGGTAGGACTCTCACTGAAGCTTTCTTT.

The chain uses TRBV2 and TRBJ2-1; 7 nucleotides agree with TRBD2. CDR1 is SNHLY and CDR2 is FYNNEI in the germline V gene. The CDR3 runs 15 residues. Unmatched junction bases numbered 8, after V lost 2 bases and J lost 7 bases. Written as DNA, the CDR3 is TGTGCCAGCAGTGAAAGAGGACTAGTAGGAAATGAGCAGTTCTTC. Translation: CASSERGLVGNEQFF.

The gene calls are TRBV15 and TRBJ1-1; D is perhaps TRBD1 (5 bases). V lost 0 bases to trimming and J lost 11 bases, with 16 bases between them. This CDR3 spans 14 amino acids. Per germline, CDR1 LNHNV and CDR2 YYDKDF (reference sequence). The CDR3 loop reads CATSREKTALEAFF. CDR3 nucleotides: TGTGCCACCAGCAGAGAAAAGACAGCTCTGGAGGCTTTCTTT. The full variable domain, in which reference TRBV15 and TRBJ1-1 provide the parts outside the CDR3, is DAMVIQNPRYQVTQFGKPVTLSCSQTLNHNVMYWYQQKSSQAPKLLFHYYDKDFNNEADTPDNFQSRRPNTSFCFLDIRSPGLGDTAMYLCATSREKTALEAFFGQGTRLTVV.

V and J are TRBV19 and TRBJ1-2; D might be TRBD1 (5 bases). The germline V gene has CDR1 LNHDA and CDR2 SQIVND (reference sequence). The CDR3 spans 14 residues. Trimming cost V 3 bases and J 7 bases, with 15 bases left between them. CDR3 sequence (DNA): TGTGCCAGTAGTATTGGGGGAAGGCCCCTTGGCTACACCTTC. It encodes CASSIGGRPLGYTF.

This clone was counted once. The V call is TRBV11-1, the J call TRBJ1-2; D unresolved. V was trimmed by 5 bases and J by 4 bases, leaving 17 bases between them. The CDR3 has 15 residues. Per germline, CDR1 SGHAT and CDR2 FQDESV (reference sequence). CDR3 DNA: TGTGCCAGCAGCCAGGAACCGCGGTACGGCTATGGCTACACCTTC. It is translated as CASSQEPRYGYGYTF. Variable domain in full (rest from reference TRBV11-1 and TRBJ1-2): EAEVAQSPRYKITEKSQAVAFWCDPISGHATLYWYRQILGQGPELLVQFQDESVVDDSQLPKDRFSAERLKGVDSTLKIQPAELGDSAMYLCASSQEPRYGYGYTFGSGTRLTVV.

This chain uses TRBV19 with TRBJ2-1, with 10 nucleotides matching TRBD1. This CDR3 spans 14 amino acids. Germline loops: CDR1 LNHDA, CDR2 SQIVND (reference sequence). The trim removed 7 bases at V and 9 bases at J, leaving 9 bases unmatched. CDR3 in DNA: TGTGCCAGTATCAAGACAGGGGGCGGAGGTGAGCAGTTCTTC. Protein product: CASIKTGGGGEQFF.

CDR3 coding DNA: TGTGCCAGTAGTATATCAACCGGGACAAAATCCTACGAGCAGTACTTC. This gives the protein CASSISTGTKSYEQYF. The chain carries TRBV19 and TRBJ2-7, with TRBD1 as a possible D gene (6 bases). CDR1 LNHDA and CDR2 SQIVND come from the germline V gene (reference sequence). The CDR3 spans 16 residues. Trimming stripped 2 bases from V and 1 base from J, with 15 bases between. The whole variable domain, filled in from reference TRBV19 and TRBJ2-7, reads DGGITQSPKYLFRKEGQNVTLSCEQNLNHDAMYWYRQDPGQGLRLIYYSQIVNDFQKGDIAEGYSVSREKKESFPLTVTSAQKNPTAFYLCASSISTGTKSYEQYFGPGTRLTVT.